These 20 T cell receptor beta chains were all obtained from the same sample, sequenced in a study of cytomegalovirus exposure and HLA in healthy donors. PCR used 60 Vbeta primers and 13 Jbeta primers. Assay used: immunoSEQ multiplex PCR; TCRdb lists only in-frame clones, some missing. In the table there are fewer than 250,000 clones, around 76% of which are singletons. The sample was PBMCs. The receptors originated from a man younger than 35 in good health and CMV-seronegative.

V and J are TRBV30 and TRBJ1-2; no clear D gene. Germline V gene data show CDR1 as GTSNPN and CDR2 as SVGIG (reference sequence). The CDR3 covers 13 residues. V was clipped by 2 bases and J by 8 bases, with 15 bases between them. The DNA of the CDR3 is TGTGCCTGGAGTAATAGTGCAGGTTTGGGCTACACCTTC. This encodes CAWSNSAGLGYTF.

This clone is a singleton in its sample. The chain has TRBV2 and TRBJ1-2; TRBD1 matches at 10 bases. V gave up 10 bases and J gave up 6 bases; unmatched junction bases: 14. This CDR3 spans 15 amino acids. Germline CDR1 is SNHLY and CDR2 is FYNNEI. The chain's CDR3 is CATGTPGQGRDGYTF. The CDR3 region has the DNA TGTGCCACGGGGACCCCGGGACAGGGGCGGGATGGCTACACCTTC. Together with reference TRBV2 and TRBJ1-2, the CDR3 gives the full variable domain: EPEVTQTPSHQVTQMGQEVILRCVPISNHLYFYWYRQILGQKVEFLVSFYNNEISEKSEIFDDQFSVERPDGSNFTLKIRSTKLEDSAMYFCATGTPGQGRDGYTFGSGTRLTVV.

V is TRBV5-1 and J is TRBJ2-5; weak D call: TRBD2 (7 bases). The CDR3 totals 16 residues. Germline CDR1 and CDR2: SGHRS and YFSETQ. Trimming removed 0 bases at V and 5 bases at J, with 17 bases between. The CDR3 loop reads CASSLGVGGRWETQYF. For the CDR3, the DNA is TGCGCCAGCAGCTTGGGCGTCGGGGGGCGCTGGGAGACCCAGTACTTC. The entire variable domain, with the rest obtained from reference TRBV5-1 and TRBJ2-5, is as follows: KAGVTQTPRYLIKTRGQQVTLSCSPISGHRSVSWYQQTPGQGLQFLFEYFSETQRNKGNFPGRFSGRQFSNSRSEMNVSTLELGDSALYLCASSLGVGGRWETQYFGPGTRLLVL.

The chain combines TRBV5-1 with TRBJ2-3, with a weak D call TRBD2 (5 bases). From germline, CDR1 is SGHRS and CDR2 YFSETQ. The germline V and J ends were trimmed by 3 bases and 1 base, with 15 bases remaining between them. The CDR3 sequence is 16 residues long. The CDR3 loop reads CASSWRYGVGTDTQYF. The CDR3 DNA reads as TGCGCCAGCAGCTGGAGGTACGGAGTGGGCACAGATACGCAGTATTTT.

The V call is TRBV6-4, the J call TRBJ2-1, with a weak D call TRBD1 (6 bases). This CDR3 has 14 residues. Trimming shortened V by 1 base and J by 9 bases, and 13 bases separated the two germline ends. Germline CDR1 is MRHNA and CDR2 is SNTAGT. For the CDR3, the DNA is TGTGCCAGCAGTGACTTAAGTACAGGGACTGAGCAGTTCTTC. Protein product: CASSDLSTGTEQFF.

CDR3 region: CASSSGQGPREAFF. CDR3 bases: TGTGCCAGCAGTTCCGGACAGGGCCCAAGGGAAGCTTTCTTT. This sequence joins TRBV28 and TRBJ1-1, with 8 bases matching TRBD1. The CDR3 sequence is 14 residues long. V was clipped by 4 bases and J by 8 bases; unmatched bases: 9. Germline CDR1 MDHEN, CDR2 SYDVKM.

J is TRBJ2-2 and V is TRBV5-4; a weak D match, TRBD2 (5 bases). The germline CDR1 and CDR2 sequences are SGHNT and YYREEE (reference sequence). This CDR3 contains 16 residues. The V end was cut by 4 bases, the J end by 0 bases, with 13 bases between. CDR3 amino acids: CASSRSSGANTGELFF. CDR3 coding DNA: TGTGCCAGCAGCCGGTCCAGCGGCGCGAACACCGGGGAGCTGTTTTTT.

This rearrangement joins TRBV10-3 to TRBJ1-3, with 7 bases identical to TRBD1. The CDR3 spans 14 residues. Germline V lookup: CDR1 ENHRY, CDR2 SYGVKD. J was trimmed by 2 bases and V by 4 bases; bases with no gene match: 2. The DNA for the CDR3 is TGTGCCATCAGTGGACAGGGAGCTGGAAACACCATATATTTT. Translation: CAISGQGAGNTIYF.

This chain connects TRBV7-3 to TRBJ2-1, with 9 bases that match TRBD2. Trimming removed 5 bases from V and 9 bases from J; junction bases left unmatched: 17. Germline V CDR1 and CDR2: SGHTA, FQGTGA. CDR3 length equals 17 residues. The CDR3 DNA is TGTGCCAGCAGCCGATCGGTAGCGGGAGCAGGAGTGGCTGAGCAGTTCTTC. This translates into CASSRSVAGAGVAEQFF.

The chain joins TRBV28 to TRBJ1-2; 8 nucleotides match TRBD1. Germline CDR1 is MDHEN and CDR2 is SYDVKM. After removal of 5 bases from V and 6 bases from J, the junction contained 8 bases not matched to a gene. This CDR3 contains 14 residues. CDR3 coding DNA: TGTGCCAGCAGTACTGGACAGGGCACCGATGGCTACACCTTC. Its translation is CASSTGQGTDGYTF.

The chain employs TRBV9 and TRBJ2-1, with unresolved D. The CDR3 consists of 17 residues. CDR1 and CDR2 from the germline V gene are SGDLS and YYNGEE. The ends were cut back, 0 bases at V and 4 bases at J, with 17 bases in the middle. CDR3 protein: CASSVAGVAARYNEQFF. The DNA for the CDR3 is TGTGCCAGCAGCGTAGCTGGAGTGGCGGCCCGGTACAATGAGCAGTTCTTC.

The chain uses TRBV6-1 and TRBJ2-3, with D possibly being TRBD1 (6 bases). The CDR3 spans 16 residues. Between the trimmed V and J ends, which lost 0 bases and 1 base, there was a span of 11 bases. Germline CDR1 reads MNHNS; CDR2 reads SASEGT. DNA of the CDR3: TGTGCCAGCAGTGAAGCAGGGGCAGGGGGCACAGATACGCAGTATTTT. It yields the protein CASSEAGAGGTDTQYF.

The genes are TRBV27 and TRBJ2-2; no clear D. V was shortened by 3 bases and J by 5 bases, with 4 bases between the two germline ends. The CDR3 has 12 residues. The germline V gene encodes CDR1 MNHEY and CDR2 SMNVEV (reference sequence). The CDR3 spells CASSLSTGELFF. The CDR3 DNA is TGTGCCAGCAGTTTGTCTACCGGGGAGCTGTTTTTT.

This clone was observed a single time. J is TRBJ1-5 and V is TRBV30; D not certain. Trimming took 2 bases from V and 3 from J, leaving 11 bases between them. The CDR3 length is 14 residues. CDR1 and CDR2 (germline): GTSNPN, SVGIG (reference sequence). The CDR3: CAWSLGGINQPQHF. CDR3 DNA sequence: TGTGCCTGGAGTTTAGGAGGTATCAATCAGCCCCAGCATTTT.

This rearrangement joins TRBV7-3 to TRBJ2-1; D gene ambiguous. The germline V gene encodes CDR1 SGHTA and CDR2 FQGTGA. The germline V and J ends were trimmed by 5 bases and 0 bases, with 14 bases remaining between them. This CDR3 contains 16 residues. The CDR3 reads CASSVDIRGSYNEQFF. The CDR3 bases are TGTGCCAGCAGCGTGGATATAAGAGGCTCCTACAATGAGCAGTTCTTC.

The chain couples TRBV5-4 to TRBJ2-1; the D gene is possibly TRBD1 (5 bases). CDR1 is SGHNT, CDR2 YYREEE, per germline (reference sequence). Trimming pared 2 bases from V and 7 bases from J, leaving 10 bases between. The CDR3 has 13 residues. CDR3 DNA sequence: TGTGCCAGCAGCTTCCAGGGTGGGAATGAGCAGTTCTTC. It translates to CASSFQGGNEQFF.

This clone turned up a few times. The chain joins TRBV2 to TRBJ2-2; D may be TRBD1 (5 bases). Germline values: CDR1 SNHLY, CDR2 FYNNEI. Trimming removed 3 bases at V and 0 bases at J, with 8 bases between. CDR3 size: 15 residues. The CDR3 DNA reads TGTGCCAGCAGTGACAGGGATTCGAACACCGGGGAGCTGTTTTTT. Its protein product is CASSDRDSNTGELFF.

This rearrangement joins TRBV28 to TRBJ1-5; tentative D call: TRBD1 (6 bases). The CDR3 has 15 amino acids. V was pared by 6 bases and J by 2 bases, with 14 bases between. Per germline, CDR1 MDHEN and CDR2 SYDVKM. CDR3 nucleotide sequence: TGTGCCAGCAGCCAGAACAGGGTAGGCAATCAGCCCCAGCATTTT. This gives the protein CASSQNRVGNQPQHF.

The chain links TRBV9 to TRBJ1-1; possibly TRBD1 for D (5 bases). The CDR3 loop spans 14 amino acids. Germline V gene data show CDR1 as SGDLS and CDR2 as YYNGEE. V was shortened by 0 bases and J by 2 bases, with 8 bases between the two germline ends. CDR3 coding DNA: TGTGCCAGCAGCGTAGGGGGGGTAAACACTGAAGCTTTCTTT. This codes for CASSVGGVNTEAFF. Drawing the rest from reference TRBV9 and TRBJ1-1, the complete variable domain is DSGVTQTPKHLITATGQRVTLRCSPRSGDLSVYWYQQSLDQGLQFLIQYYNGEERAKGNILERFSAQQFPDLHSELNLSSLELGDSALYFCASSVGGVNTEAFFGQGTRLTVV.

Of note for this clone: At one end the junction does not follow the germline gene, possibly because of a read error. In the same sample, other DNA sequences code for this CDR3. The chain joins TRBV7-9 to TRBJ1-2, with 7 positions matching TRBD1. The CDR3 has 15 residues. Germline V lookup: CDR1 SEHNR, CDR2 FQNEAQ (reference sequence). This chain's CDR3 is CASSLAQQGSSGYTF. Written as DNA, the CDR3 is TGCGCCAGCAGCTTAGCTCAACAGGGGAGCTCTGGCTACACCTTC.